This T cell receptor (beta chain) is drawn from a study of blood T cell repertoires in COVID-19. Study at large: Donors in the United States, Italy and Spain gave samples during acute or convalescent COVID-19. From T cells, B-cell-depleted T cells, or PBMCs came the material, which was cDNA or gDNA.

After removal of 3 bases from V and 6 bases from J, the junction contained 6 bases not matched to a gene. The CDR3 totals 13 residues. The germline V gene encodes CDR1 DFQATT and CDR2 SNEGSKA (reference sequence). This clone was detected a few times. Other DNA sequences in this specimen translate into the identical CDR3. In the original workflow: Reference gene primers were amplified, and this amplification served to estimate nucleated cell counts. Repertoires were generated with immunoSEQ multiplex PCR, while TCRdb's copy carries only in-frame clones and drops some. That table gives V, J and clone size, and the DNA gave D and trimming. The table records about 130,000 clones, roughly 87% of them present only once.

This chain links TRBV20-1 with TRBJ1-2; TRBD1 agrees at 8 bases. The sequence was collected from a woman of 80 years or more with acute or convalescent COVID-19. Material: peripheral blood. CDR3 nucleotides: TGCAGTGCTAGTCGGACAGGGCGAGATGGCTACACCTTC. Translated: CSASRTGRDGYTF.